The 13 T cell receptor beta chains reported below all come from one sample, sequenced in a study of blood T cell repertoires in COVID-19. Sequencing used immunoSEQ multiplex PCR; TCRdb keeps in-frame clones, though not all of them. The table shows approximately 110,000 clones, with approximately 87% occurring only once. The sequenced sample consisted of peripheral blood. These receptors came from a woman between 45 and 65 years old with acute or convalescent COVID-19.

J is TRBJ2-7 and V is TRBV5-4, with D possibly matching TRBD1 (6 bases). The CDR3 consists of 14 residues. The germline V and J ends were trimmed by 0 bases and 1 base, with 8 bases remaining between them. Germline V lookup: CDR1 SGHNT, CDR2 YYREEE (reference sequence). CDR3 in DNA: TGTGCCAGCAGCTTGGGGGACAATTCCTACGAGCAGTACTTC. Residues: CASSLGDNSYEQYF.

This chain joins TRBV28 and TRBJ1-2; 8 bases are a match to TRBD1. Germline values: CDR1 MDHEN, CDR2 SYDVKM. The CDR3 runs 13 residues. The V and J ends lost 5 bases and 8 bases, in that order; junction bases with no gene match: 7. The CDR3 reads CASSRSGGEGYTF. The DNA of the CDR3 is TGTGCCAGCAGTCGCTCAGGGGGCGAAGGCTACACCTTC.

This chain connects TRBV10-3 to TRBJ2-7, with 7 bases identical to TRBD1. This CDR3 region has 16 residues. Germline CDR1 reads ENHRY; CDR2 reads SYGVKD. V was clipped by 1 base and J by 0 bases; unmatched bases: 6. The CDR3 spells CAISEFQTGISYEQYF. The CDR3 DNA follows: TGTGCCATCAGTGAGTTCCAGACAGGGATCTCCTACGAGCAGTACTTC.

V is TRBV5-1 and J is TRBJ2-3, with 12 nucleotides matching TRBD1. Trimming at V came to 4 bases and at J to 6 bases, leaving 6 bases not matched to a gene. This CDR3 contains 15 residues. Germline V gene sequence: CDR1 SGHRS, CDR2 YFSETQ. In DNA form, the CDR3 reads TGCGCCAGCAGCCCGGGACAGGGGGCGAGGGATACGCAGTATTTT. Protein product: CASSPGQGARDTQYF.

The chain couples TRBV28 to TRBJ2-2; 11 bases fit TRBD2. The ends lost 6 bases at V and 6 bases at J; junction bases unmatched: 3. CDR3 length equals 14 residues. Germline-derived CDR1 and CDR2 are MDHEN and SYDVKM. CDR3 coding DNA: TGTGCCAGCAGACTTAGCGGGGGGGCCGGGGAGCTGTTTTTT. The encoded protein is CASRLSGGAGELFF. Full variable domain (rest looked up from reference TRBV28 and TRBJ2-2): DVKVTQSSRYLVKRTGEKVFLECVQDMDHENMFWYRQDPGLGLRLIYFSYDVKMKEKGDIPEGYSVSREKKERFSLILESASTNQTSMYLCASRLSGGAGELFFGEGSRLTVL.

The DNA for the CDR3 is TGTGCCAGCAGTGAAGCGCCCGCGTACGAGCAGTACTTC. It encodes CASSEAPAYEQYF. The chain recombines TRBV6-1 with TRBJ2-7; no clear D gene. Germline V gene data show CDR1 as MNHNS and CDR2 as SASEGT. V was shortened by 0 bases and J by 4 bases, with 7 bases between the two germline ends. The CDR3 is 13 residues long.

This chain connects TRBV2 to TRBJ2-4, with D possibly TRBD2 on 5 matching bases. Looked up from germline, CDR1 is SNHLY and CDR2 is FYNNEI. Trimming pared 11 bases from V and 9 bases from J, leaving 20 bases between. This CDR3 spans 13 amino acids. For the CDR3, the DNA is TGTGCCTCTGAGGGTATAGCCGTGGGCATTCAGTACTTC. This sequence encodes CASEGIAVGIQYF.

The chain carries TRBV19 and TRBJ1-1; 7 nucleotides match TRBD1. Germline values: CDR1 LNHDA, CDR2 SQIVND (reference sequence). Germline trimming cut 6 bases from V and 3 bases from J; bases unmatched to any gene: 13. The CDR3 spans 16 residues. The CDR3 is CASSKLKGGRYTEAFF. In DNA, the CDR3 is TGTGCCAGTAGCAAATTAAAAGGGGGCAGATACACTGAAGCTTTCTTT.

The rearrangement uses TRBV9 and TRBJ1-1; tentative D call: TRBD1 (6 bases). Looked up from germline, CDR1 is SGDLS and CDR2 is YYNGEE. The CDR3 is made up of 15 amino acids. V dropped 2 bases and J dropped 2 bases, with 13 bases sitting between them. CDR3 in DNA: TGTGCCAGCAGCGTGGGGGCAGGGGCAAACACTGAAGCTTTCTTT. Translated: CASSVGAGANTEAFF.

This clone was recorded a few times. V is TRBV5-4 and J is TRBJ1-1; D remains unclear. V was pared by 3 bases and J by 5 bases, with 11 bases between. The V gene's germline CDR1 is SGHNT and CDR2 YYREEE (reference sequence). The length of the CDR3 is 13 residues. The CDR3 DNA follows: TGTGCCAGCAGCTCCTATGACAAAACTGAAGCTTTCTTT. It translates to CASSSYDKTEAFF.

The chain has TRBV21-1 and TRBJ1-1; TRBD1 is taken as the D call from the table, unchecked against the DNA. TRBV21-1 is an annotated pseudogene. This CDR3 is 18 amino acids long. The CDR3 loop is CASSPPEGTVNRDTEAFF. The CDR3 bases are TGTGCCAGCAGCCCTCCCGAGGGGACAGTTAACCGGGACACTGAAGCTTTCTTT.

The chain couples TRBV9 to TRBJ1-1; the match to TRBD1 covers 7 bases. The germline CDR1 and CDR2 sequences are SGDLS and YYNGEE. The junction had 9 bases not matched to a gene; V was cut back by 4 bases and J by 0 bases. The CDR3 runs 16 residues. The CDR3 region is CASSPHNRGMNTEAFF. The CDR3 DNA sequence: TGTGCCAGCAGCCCACACAACAGGGGTATGAACACTGAAGCTTTCTTT.

This clone has a handful of counts. This chain links TRBV30 with TRBJ1-1; 7 nucleotides line up with TRBD1. The CDR3 has 16 amino acids. Germline trimming cut 2 bases from V and 3 bases from J; bases unmatched to any gene: 12. In germline, CDR1 is GTSNPN, CDR2 SVGIG (reference sequence). CDR3 sequence (DNA): TGTGCCTGGAGTCCTAGACAGACAGGGTTGGACACTGAAGCTTTCTTT. Its protein is CAWSPRQTGLDTEAFF.